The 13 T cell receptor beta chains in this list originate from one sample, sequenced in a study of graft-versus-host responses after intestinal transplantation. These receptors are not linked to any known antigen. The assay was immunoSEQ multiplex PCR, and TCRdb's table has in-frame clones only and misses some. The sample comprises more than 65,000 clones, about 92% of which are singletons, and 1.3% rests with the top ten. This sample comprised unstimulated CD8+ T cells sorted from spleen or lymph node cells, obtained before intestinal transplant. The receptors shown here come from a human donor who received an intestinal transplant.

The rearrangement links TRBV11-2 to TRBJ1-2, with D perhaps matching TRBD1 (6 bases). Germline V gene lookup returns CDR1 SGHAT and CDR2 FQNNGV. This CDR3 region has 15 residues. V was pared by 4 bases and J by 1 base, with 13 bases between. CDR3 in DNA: TGTGCCAGCAGCTCCCCGACAGGACTTAACTATGGCTACACCTTC. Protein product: CASSSPTGLNYGYTF.

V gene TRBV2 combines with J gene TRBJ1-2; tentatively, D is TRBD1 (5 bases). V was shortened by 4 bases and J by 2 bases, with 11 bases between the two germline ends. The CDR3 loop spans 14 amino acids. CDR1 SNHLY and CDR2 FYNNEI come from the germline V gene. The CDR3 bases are TGTGCCAGCAGTGTTTGGGGCCGGAACTATGGCTACACCTTC. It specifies CASSVWGRNYGYTF.

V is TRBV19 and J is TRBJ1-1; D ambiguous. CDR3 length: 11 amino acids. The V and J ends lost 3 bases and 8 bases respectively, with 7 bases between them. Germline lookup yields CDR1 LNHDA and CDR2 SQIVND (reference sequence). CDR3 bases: TGTGCCAGTAGTATTTCGGGAGAAGCTTTCTTT. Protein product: CASSISGEAFF.

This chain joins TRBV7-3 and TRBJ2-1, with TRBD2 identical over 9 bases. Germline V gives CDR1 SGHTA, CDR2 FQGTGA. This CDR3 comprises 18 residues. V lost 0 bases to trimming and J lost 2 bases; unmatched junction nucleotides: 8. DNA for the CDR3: TGTGCCAGCAGCTTAACCGGGCGGGGGGGCCTTACCTACAATGAGCAGTTCTTC. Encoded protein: CASSLTGRGGLTYNEQFF.

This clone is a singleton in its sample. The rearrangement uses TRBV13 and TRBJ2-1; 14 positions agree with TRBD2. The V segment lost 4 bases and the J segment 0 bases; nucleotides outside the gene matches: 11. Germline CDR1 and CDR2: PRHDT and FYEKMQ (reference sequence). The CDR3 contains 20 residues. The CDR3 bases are TGTGCCAGCAGCTCAAGGGGACTAGCGGGGGTCCCAAGCTCCTACAATGAGCAGTTCTTC. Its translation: CASSSRGLAGVPSSYNEQFF.

CDR3 amino acids: CASSPLGLGAGEQFF. CDR3 DNA sequence: TGTGCCAGCAGCCCCCTCGGTTTGGGGGCCGGTGAGCAGTTCTTC. The chain joins TRBV2 to TRBJ2-1; D is possibly TRBD1 (6 bases). CDR3 length: 15 residues. Germline V gives CDR1 SNHLY, CDR2 FYNNEI. The V end lost 6 bases, the J end lost 9 bases, and 21 bases lay between the germline ends.

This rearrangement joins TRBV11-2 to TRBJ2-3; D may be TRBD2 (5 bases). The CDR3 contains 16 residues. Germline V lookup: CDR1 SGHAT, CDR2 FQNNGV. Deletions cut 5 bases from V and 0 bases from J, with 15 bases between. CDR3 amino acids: CASSAPTTWSTDTQYF. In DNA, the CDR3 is TGTGCCAGCAGCGCCCCGACTACCTGGAGCACAGATACGCAGTATTTT.

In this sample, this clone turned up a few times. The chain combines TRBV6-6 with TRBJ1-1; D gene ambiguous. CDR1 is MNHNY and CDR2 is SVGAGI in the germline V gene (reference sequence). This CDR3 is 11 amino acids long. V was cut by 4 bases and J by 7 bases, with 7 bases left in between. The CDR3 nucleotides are TGTGCCAGCAGTTCGGGGTTTGAAGCTTTCTTT. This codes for CASSSGFEAFF.

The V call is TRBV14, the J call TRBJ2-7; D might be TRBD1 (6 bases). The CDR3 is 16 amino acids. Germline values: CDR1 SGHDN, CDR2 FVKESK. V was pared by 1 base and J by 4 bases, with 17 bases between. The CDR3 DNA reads TGTGCCAGCAGCCAAGTCCCGGACAGTTCCTGGTACGAGCAGTACTTC. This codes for CASSQVPDSSWYEQYF.

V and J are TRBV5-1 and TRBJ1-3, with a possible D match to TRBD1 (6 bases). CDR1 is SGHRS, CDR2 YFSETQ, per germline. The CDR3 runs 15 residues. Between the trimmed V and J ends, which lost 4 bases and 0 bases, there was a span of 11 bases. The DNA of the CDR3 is TGCGCCAGCAGCCTCGACAGGCTCTCTGGAAACACCATATATTTT. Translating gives CASSLDRLSGNTIYF.

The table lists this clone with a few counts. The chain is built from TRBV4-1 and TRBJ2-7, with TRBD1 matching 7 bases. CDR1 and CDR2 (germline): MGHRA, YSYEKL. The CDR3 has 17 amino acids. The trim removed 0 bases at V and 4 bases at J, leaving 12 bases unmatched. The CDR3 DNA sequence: TGCGCCAGCAGCCAAGAGGGCCCCGAGACAGGGATTTACGAGCAGTACTTC. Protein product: CASSQEGPETGIYEQYF.

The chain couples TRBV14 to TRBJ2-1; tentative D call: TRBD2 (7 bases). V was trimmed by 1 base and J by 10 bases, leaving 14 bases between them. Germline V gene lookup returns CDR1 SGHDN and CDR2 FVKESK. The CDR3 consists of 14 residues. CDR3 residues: CASSQGGGGPEQFF. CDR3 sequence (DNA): TGTGCCAGCAGCCAAGGGGGCGGGGGCCCCGAGCAGTTCTTC. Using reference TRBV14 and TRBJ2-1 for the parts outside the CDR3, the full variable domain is EAGVTQFPSHSVIEKGQTVTLRCDPISGHDNLYWYRRVMGKEIKFLLHFVKESKQDESGMPNNRFLAERTGGTYSTLKVQPAELEDSGVYFCASSQGGGGPEQFFGPGTRLTVL.

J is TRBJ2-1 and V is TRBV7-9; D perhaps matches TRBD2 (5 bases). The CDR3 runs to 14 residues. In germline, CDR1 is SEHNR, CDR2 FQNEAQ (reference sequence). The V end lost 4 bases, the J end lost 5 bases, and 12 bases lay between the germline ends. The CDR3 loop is CASSSLESHNEQFF. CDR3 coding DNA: TGTGCCAGCAGCTCACTAGAATCCCACAATGAGCAGTTCTTC.